Below, 9 T cell receptor beta chains from the same sample are listed, as sequenced in a study of blood T cell repertoires in COVID-19. Libraries were prepared by immunoSEQ multiplex PCR; TCRdb keeps only in-frame clonotypes and omits some of them. This sample has approximately 300,000 clones, with approximately 90% found just once. The sequencing sample was made of peripheral blood. The receptors originated from a woman in her forties or fifties who had recovered from COVID-19.

The chain combines TRBV4-2 with TRBJ1-5, with D uncertain. The germline V and J ends were trimmed by 1 base and 5 bases, with 12 bases remaining between them. This CDR3 contains 15 residues. Germline assignment: CDR1 LGHNA and CDR2 YNFKEQ. The CDR3 loop is CASSQVLQNHQPQHF. The CDR3 region has the DNA TGTGCCAGCAGCCAAGTCTTACAGAACCATCAGCCCCAGCATTTT.

The V call is TRBV5-4, the J call TRBJ2-7; maybe TRBD2 (7 bases). Germline CDR1 SGHNT, CDR2 YYREEE (reference sequence). Between the trimmed V and J ends, which lost 3 bases and 2 bases, there was a span of 15 bases. CDR3 length: 15 amino acids. The CDR3 region has the DNA TGTGCCAGCAGCTCGAAGGGAGGGGGGCCCTACGAGCAGTACTTC. It encodes CASSSKGGGPYEQYF.

The rearrangement joins TRBV13 to TRBJ1-1; D unresolved. The CDR3 consists of 16 residues. V lost 4 bases and J lost 5, with 20 bases in between. Germline CDR1 is PRHDT and CDR2 is FYEKMQ (reference sequence). The CDR3 loop is CASSSPRRPPRTEAFF. The CDR3 region has the DNA TGTGCCAGCAGCTCCCCGAGGAGGCCCCCGAGGACTGAAGCTTTCTTT.

The rearrangement uses TRBV6-2 or TRBV6-3 and TRBJ2-7; 11 bases match TRBD2. Germline loops: CDR1 MNHEY, CDR2 SVGEGT. V lost 2 bases and J lost 0; bases outside the gene matches: 3. The CDR3 is made up of 16 amino acids. CDR3 in DNA: TGTGCCAGCAGTTACGGTGGGACTAGCGGCTCCTACGAGCAGTACTTC. Protein sequence: CASSYGGTSGSYEQYF.

The gene calls are TRBV28 and TRBJ1-3, with 8 positions matching TRBD1. The CDR3 sequence is 16 residues long. CDR1 is MDHEN, CDR2 SYDVKM, per germline. The ends lost 7 bases at V and 3 bases at J; junction bases unmatched: 11. This CDR3 is CASIPGGGLIGNTIYF. In DNA, the CDR3 is TGTGCCAGCATCCCAGGGGGCGGATTAATTGGAAACACCATATATTTT. Full variable domain (outside the CDR3, taken from reference TRBV28 and TRBJ1-3): DVKVTQSSRYLVKRTGEKVFLECVQDMDHENMFWYRQDPGLGLRLIYFSYDVKMKEKGDIPEGYSVSREKKERFSLILESASTNQTSMYLCASIPGGGLIGNTIYFGEGSWLTVV.

Notes on this clone: This sample includes further DNA sequences coding for the same CDR3. V gene TRBV7-9 combines with J gene TRBJ2-5; 12 nucleotides agree with TRBD2. The V gene's germline CDR1 is SEHNR and CDR2 FQNEAQ (reference sequence). Trimming took 4 bases from V and 2 from J; bases not matched to a gene: 2. CDR3 size: 15 residues. The CDR3 bases are TGTGCCAGCAGCTCACTAGCGGGAGGACAAGAGACCCAGTACTTC. Protein product: CASSSLAGGQETQYF.

The chain couples TRBV29-1 to TRBJ2-1, with D maybe TRBD2 (6 bases). The CDR3 loop spans 11 amino acids. V lost 8 bases, J lost 5 bases, and 10 bases lay in between. CDR1 SQVTM and CDR2 ANQGSEA come from the germline V gene. CDR3 sequence (DNA): TGCAGCACGGGACTTAACAATGAGCAGTTCTTC. Amino acid sequence: CSTGLNNEQFF.

The J gene is TRBJ2-7, the V gene TRBV3-1 (or the pseudogene TRBV3-2); D may be TRBD1 (5 bases). From germline, CDR1 is LGHDT and CDR2 YNNKEL (reference sequence). Trimming left V 3 bases short and J 0 bases short, with 12 bases between. The CDR3 covers 15 residues. The chain's CDR3 is CASSQSTGYSYEQYF. CDR3 in DNA: TGTGCCAGCAGCCAGTCAACAGGTTACTCCTACGAGCAGTACTTC.

The chain couples TRBV7-2 to TRBJ2-7, with D possibly TRBD1 on 6 matching bases. CDR1 and CDR2 (germline): SGHTA, FQGNSA. Trimming cost V 3 bases and J 6 bases, with 12 bases left between them. The CDR3 runs to 13 residues. The CDR3 bases are TGTGCCAGCAGCTTTTTTGGGGGCTCCGAGCAGTACTTC. Protein: CASSFFGGSEQYF.